The T cell receptor beta chain described here comes from a study of shared clonotypes between healthy human individuals. Regarding the study as a whole: Sampling covered nothing but blood. Tissue TCR repertoires likely differ from those found in blood.

CDR1 is SNHLY, CDR2 FYNNEI, per germline. This CDR3 region has 18 residues. Clones were sequenced by immunoSEQ multiplex PCR, and TCRdb holds only the in-frame ones, with some missing. The sample holds approximately 510,000 clones, 79% seen once. All donors were healthy HIV-negative adults lacking recent acute infections or vaccinations. In unsorted samples, genomic DNA was obtained using approximately 100 million PBMCs. A word on this clone: Its target is unknown.

Sequences were obtained from PBMCs. This clonotype was obtained from a woman between 35 and 50 years old in good health. Some clones in this sample may be carry-over from other donors' samples. This sequence joins TRBV2 and TRBJ2-5; 7 nucleotides line up with TRBD2. TRBJ2-7 matches the DNA end more closely, so the J call is doubtful. The CDR3 here is CASSEVGLESSGNYEQYF. CDR3 bases: TGTGCCAGCAGTGAAGTGGGCCTGGAGTCTAGCGGAAACTACGAGCAGTACTTC.